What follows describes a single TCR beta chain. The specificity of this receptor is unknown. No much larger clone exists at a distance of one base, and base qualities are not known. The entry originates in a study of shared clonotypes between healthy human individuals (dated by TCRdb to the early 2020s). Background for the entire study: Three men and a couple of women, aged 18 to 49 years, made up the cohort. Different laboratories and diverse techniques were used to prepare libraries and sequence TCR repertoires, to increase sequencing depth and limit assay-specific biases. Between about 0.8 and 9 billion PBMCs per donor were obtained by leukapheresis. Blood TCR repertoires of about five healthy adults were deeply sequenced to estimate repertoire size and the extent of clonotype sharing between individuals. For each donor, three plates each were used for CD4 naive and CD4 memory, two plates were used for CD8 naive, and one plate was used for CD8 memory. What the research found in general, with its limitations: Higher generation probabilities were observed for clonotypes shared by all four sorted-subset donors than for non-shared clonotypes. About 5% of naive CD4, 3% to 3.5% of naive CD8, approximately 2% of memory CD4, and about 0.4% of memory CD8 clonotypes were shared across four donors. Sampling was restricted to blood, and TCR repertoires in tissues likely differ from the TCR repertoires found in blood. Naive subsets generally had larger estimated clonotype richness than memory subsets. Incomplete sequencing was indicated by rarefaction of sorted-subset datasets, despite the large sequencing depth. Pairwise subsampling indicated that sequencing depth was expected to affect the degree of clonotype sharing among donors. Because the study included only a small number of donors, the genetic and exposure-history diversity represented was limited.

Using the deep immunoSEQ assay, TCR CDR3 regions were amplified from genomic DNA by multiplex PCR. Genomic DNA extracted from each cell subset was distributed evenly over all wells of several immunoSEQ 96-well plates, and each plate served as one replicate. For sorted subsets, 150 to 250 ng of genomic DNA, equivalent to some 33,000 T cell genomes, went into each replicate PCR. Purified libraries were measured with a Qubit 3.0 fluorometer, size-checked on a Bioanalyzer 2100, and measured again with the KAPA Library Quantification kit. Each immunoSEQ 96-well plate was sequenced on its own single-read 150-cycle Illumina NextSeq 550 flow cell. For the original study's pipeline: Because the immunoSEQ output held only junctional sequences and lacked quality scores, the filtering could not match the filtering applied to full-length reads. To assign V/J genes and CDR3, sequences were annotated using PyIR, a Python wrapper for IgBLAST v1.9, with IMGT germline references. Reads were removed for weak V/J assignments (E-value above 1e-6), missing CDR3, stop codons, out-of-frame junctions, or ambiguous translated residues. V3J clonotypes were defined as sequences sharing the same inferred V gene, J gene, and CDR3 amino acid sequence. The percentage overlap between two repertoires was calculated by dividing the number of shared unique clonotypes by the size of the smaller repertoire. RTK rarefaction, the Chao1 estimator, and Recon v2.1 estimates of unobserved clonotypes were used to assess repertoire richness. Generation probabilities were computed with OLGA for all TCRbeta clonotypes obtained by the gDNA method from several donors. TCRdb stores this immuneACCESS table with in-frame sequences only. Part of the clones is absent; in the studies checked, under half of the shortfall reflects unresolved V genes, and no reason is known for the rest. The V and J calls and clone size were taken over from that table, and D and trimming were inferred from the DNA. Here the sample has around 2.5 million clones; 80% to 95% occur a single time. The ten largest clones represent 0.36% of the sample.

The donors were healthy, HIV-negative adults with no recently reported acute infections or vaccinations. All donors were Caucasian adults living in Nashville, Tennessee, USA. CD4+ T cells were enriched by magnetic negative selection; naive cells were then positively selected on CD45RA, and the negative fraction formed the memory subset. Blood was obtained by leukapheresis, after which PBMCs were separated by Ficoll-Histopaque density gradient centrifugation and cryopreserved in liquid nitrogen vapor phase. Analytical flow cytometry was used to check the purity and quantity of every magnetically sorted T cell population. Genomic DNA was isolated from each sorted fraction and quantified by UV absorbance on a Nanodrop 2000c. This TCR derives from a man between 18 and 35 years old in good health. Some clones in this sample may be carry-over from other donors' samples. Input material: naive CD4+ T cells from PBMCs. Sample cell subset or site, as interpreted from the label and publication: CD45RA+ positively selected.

The base sequence is TGTGCCAGTAGTATAGAGCTAGGTTACAATGAGCAGTTCTTC. Its amino acids are CASSIELGYNEQFF. The chain was built from TRBV19 and TRBJ2-1, with the D gene not clear enough to name. A distance of 7 bases separates the germline ends of V and J, which lose 0 bases and 4 bases respectively. CDR1 is given as LNHDA and CDR2 as SQIVND, both from the germline V gene (reference sequence). Taken from cysteine to phenylalanine, the CDR3 has 14 residues. CDR3 DNA only is kept here, 42 bases in frame from base 1.